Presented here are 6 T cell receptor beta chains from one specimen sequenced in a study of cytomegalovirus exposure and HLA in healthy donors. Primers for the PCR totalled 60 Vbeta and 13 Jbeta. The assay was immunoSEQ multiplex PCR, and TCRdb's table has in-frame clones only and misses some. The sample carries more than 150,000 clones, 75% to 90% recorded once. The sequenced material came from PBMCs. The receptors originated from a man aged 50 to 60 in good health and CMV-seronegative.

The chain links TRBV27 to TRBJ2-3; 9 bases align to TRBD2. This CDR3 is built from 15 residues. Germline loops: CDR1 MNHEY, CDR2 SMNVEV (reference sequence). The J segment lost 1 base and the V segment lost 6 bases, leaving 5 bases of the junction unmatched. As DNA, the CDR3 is TGTGCCAGCAGGGTGCGGACTAGCGGCACAGATACGCAGTATTTT. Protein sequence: CASRVRTSGTDTQYF.

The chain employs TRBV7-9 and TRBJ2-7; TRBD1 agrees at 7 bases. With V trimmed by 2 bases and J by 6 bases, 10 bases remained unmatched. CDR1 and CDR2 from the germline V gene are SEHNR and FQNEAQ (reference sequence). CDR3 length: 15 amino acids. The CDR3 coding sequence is TGTGCCAGCAGCTTATTGGCGACAGGGTGGTCCGAGCAGTACTTC. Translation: CASSLLATGWSEQYF.

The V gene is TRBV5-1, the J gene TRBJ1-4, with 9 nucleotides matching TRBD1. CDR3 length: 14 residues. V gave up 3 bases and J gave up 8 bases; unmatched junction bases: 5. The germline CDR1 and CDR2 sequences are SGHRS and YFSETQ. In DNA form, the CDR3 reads TGCGCCAGCAGCTCACAGGGGGCAGGGGAAAAACTGTTTTTT. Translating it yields CASSSQGAGEKLFF.

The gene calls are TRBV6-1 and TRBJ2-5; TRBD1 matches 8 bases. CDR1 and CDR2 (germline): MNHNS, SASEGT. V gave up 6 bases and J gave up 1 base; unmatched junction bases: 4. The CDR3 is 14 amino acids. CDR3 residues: CASRDRAFQETQYF. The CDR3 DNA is TGTGCCAGCAGGGACAGGGCATTCCAAGAGACCCAGTACTTC.

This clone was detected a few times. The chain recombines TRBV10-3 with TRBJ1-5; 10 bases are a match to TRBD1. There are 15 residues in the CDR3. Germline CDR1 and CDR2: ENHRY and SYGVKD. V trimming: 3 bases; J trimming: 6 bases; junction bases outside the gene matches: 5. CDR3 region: CAISDRQGASQPQHF. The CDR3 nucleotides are TGTGCCATCAGTGATCGACAGGGGGCGAGTCAGCCCCAGCATTTT.

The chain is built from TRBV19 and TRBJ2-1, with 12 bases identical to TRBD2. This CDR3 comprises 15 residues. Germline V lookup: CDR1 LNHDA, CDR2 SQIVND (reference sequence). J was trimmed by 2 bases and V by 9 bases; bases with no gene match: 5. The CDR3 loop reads CASTRLAGAYNEQFF. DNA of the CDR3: TGTGCCAGCACGCGACTAGCGGGGGCCTACAATGAGCAGTTCTTC. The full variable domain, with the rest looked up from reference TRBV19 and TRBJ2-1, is DGGITQSPKYLFRKEGQNVTLSCEQNLNHDAMYWYRQDPGQGLRLIYYSQIVNDFQKGDIAEGYSVSREKKESFPLTVTSAQKNPTAFYLCASTRLAGAYNEQFFGPGTRLTVL.